These T cell receptor beta chains were read from a single sample in a study of blood T cell repertoires in COVID-19. Method: immunoSEQ multiplex PCR; TCRdb's copy keeps in-frame clones and lacks some. The profile covers 190,000 or so clones, with approximately 84% appearing a single time and approximately 7.6% taken by the ten largest. The sample was PBMCs or T cells enriched from blood (not recorded which). Every receptor here comes from a man aged 40-49 years who had recovered from COVID-19. Both conserved end residues are part of each CDR3. The D gene is left open where the match is weak. A row's size may be missing; if present it is once, few, many or a size class.

>TRBJ1-5|.|TRBV9|TRBD1
CASSRGTENQPQHF
TGTGCCAGCAGCCGCGGGACAGAGAATCAGCCCCAGCATTTT
>TRBJ1-2|once|TRBV19|.
CASSPITETYGYTF
TGTGCCAGTAGTCCAATAACAGAGACCTATGGCTACACCTTC
>TRBJ1-1|.|TRBV28|.
CASANVYNTEAFF
TGTGCCAGCGCTAACGTCTATAACACTGAAGCTTTCTTT
>TRBJ1-1|.|TRBV6-5|.
CASKFFAGREAFF
TGTGCCAGCAAGTTTTTCGCAGGGCGAGAAGCTTTCTTT
>TRBJ1-2|.|TRBV10-3|TRBD1
CAISPGQDVGRYTF
TGTGCCATCAGCCCCGGACAGGACGTGGGGCGCTACACCTTC
>TRBJ1-1|.|TRBV5-1|.
CASSLQRRGTEAFF
TGCGCCAGCAGCTTACAGAGGAGGGGTACTGAAGCTTTCTTT
>TRBJ1-2|few|TRBV24-1|.
CATSDPGRDYGYTF
TGTGCCACCAGTGATCCAGGCCGCGACTATGGCTACACCTTC
>TRBJ2-5|.|TRBV7-2|.
CASSFTDSLWETQYF
TGTGCCAGCAGCTTTACAGATTCCCTCTGGGAGACCCAGTACTTC
>TRBJ1-6|.|TRBV25-1|.
CASSSTREAYNSPLHF
TGTGCCAGCAGTAGTACGAGGGAGGCCTATAATTCACCCCTCCACTTT
>TRBJ1-5|.|TRBV11-2|.
CASSLGEDQPQHF
TGTGCCAGCAGCTTAGGGGAGGATCAGCCCCAGCATTTT
>TRBJ1-1|.|TRBV7-9|.
CASGGQANVEAFF
TGTGCCAGCGGTGGGCAGGCTAACGTTGAAGCTTTCTTT
>TRBJ1-6|.|TRBV28|.
CATLDRHSPLHF
TGTGCCACCCTCGACAGGCATTCACCCCTCCACTTT
>TRBJ1-1|.|TRBV27|TRBD1
CASSSLTGGTEAFF
TGTGCCAGCAGTTCTCTGACAGGGGGGACTGAAGCTTTCTTT
>TRBJ1-1|.|TRBV20-1|.
CSAAYWTEAFF
TGCAGTGCTGCTTACTGGACAGAAGCTTTCTTT
>TRBJ2-7|.|TRBV5-4|TRBD1
CASSWDRAYEQYF
TGTGCCAGCAGCTGGGACAGGGCGTACGAGCAGTACTTC
>TRBJ1-5|.|TRBV4-3|TRBD1
CASSQPLRDSFNQPQHF
TGCGCCAGCAGCCAACCCCTCCGGGACAGCTTCAATCAGCCCCAGCATTTT
>TRBJ2-3|.|TRBV3-1/TRBV3-2|TRBD2
CASSQDSSGGPNTDTQYF
TGTGCCAGCAGCCAAGATTCTAGCGGGGGGCCTAACACAGATACGCAGTATTTT
>TRBJ1-3|.|TRBV13|.
CASSLDRESSGNTIYF
TGTGCCAGCAGCTTAGATCGCGAGAGCTCTGGAAACACCATATATTTT
>TRBJ2-1|.|TRBV11-2|TRBD1
CASSPGQAYEQFF
TGTGCCAGCAGCCCGGGACAGGCTTATGAGCAGTTCTTC
>TRBJ1-3|.|TRBV6-5|.
CASIAIRVSGNTIYF
TGTGCCAGCATCGCCATACGAGTCTCTGGAAACACCATATATTTT
>TRBJ1-3|.|TRBV3-1/TRBV3-2|.
CASSPSGQQGNTIYF
TGTGCCAGCAGCCCTTCGGGACAACAAGGAAACACCATATATTTT
>TRBJ1-1|.|TRBV19|TRBD1
CASTLGTVNTEAFF
TGTGCCAGTACCCTTGGGACAGTAAACACTGAAGCTTTCTTT
>TRBJ2-7|once|TRBV4-3|.
CASSQAVFYEQYF
TGCGCCAGCAGCCAAGCTGTCTTCTACGAGCAGTACTTC
>TRBJ1-6|.|TRBV15|TRBD1
CATSRAAGGDSPLHF
TGTGCCACCAGCAGAGCGGCAGGGGGAGATTCACCCCTCCACTTT
>TRBJ2-4|.|TRBV5-1|TRBD1
CASSIGQGVGKNIQYF
TGCGCCAGCAGCATAGGACAGGGCGTCGGCAAAAACATTCAGTACTTC
>TRBJ2-1|.|TRBV28|TRBD2
CASSLCTAGGCEQFF
TGTGCCAGCAGTTTATGCACAGCGGGAGGATGCGAGCAGTTCTTC
>TRBJ2-3|.|TRBV6-4|TRBD2
CASSDRGGGTDTQYF
TGTGCCAGCAGTGACCGGGGCGGGGGAACAGATACGCAGTATTTT
>TRBJ2-7|.|TRBV5-6|TRBD1
CASRRRTGSYEQYF
TGTGCCAGCAGACGGAGGACAGGGAGCTACGAGCAGTACTTC
>TRBJ1-4|once|TRBV9|.
CASSVRGFGDEKLFF
TGTGCCAGCAGCGTTAGGGGGTTTGGCGATGAAAAACTGTTTTTT
>TRBJ1-1|.|TRBV28|.
CASSLEGRGTEAFF
TGTGCCAGCAGTTTAGAAGGCAGGGGAACTGAAGCTTTCTTT
>TRBJ2-6|.|TRBV7-9|.
CASSSTGANVLTF
TGTGCCAGCAGCTCCACTGGGGCCAACGTCCTGACTTTC
>TRBJ2-7|.|TRBV6-5|.
CASSSEPGRHEQYF
TGTGCCAGCAGTTCCGAACCGGGTCGTCACGAGCAGTACTTC
>TRBJ1-6|.|TRBV7-9|.
CASSLAGAGSPLHF
TGTGCCAGCAGCTTGGCGGGAGCGGGTTCACCCCTCCACTTT
>TRBJ1-5|.|TRBV2|.
CASSEGGFGMQPQHF
TGTGCCAGCAGTGAGGGAGGGTTTGGTATGCAGCCCCAGCATTTT
>TRBJ1-6|.|TRBV4-3|.
CASSQALGSLTNSPLHF
TGCGCCAGCAGCCAAGCCCTAGGGAGCCTTACCAATTCACCCCTCCACTTT
>TRBJ1-1|.|TRBV10-3|.
CAISESLGGRAFF
TGTGCCATCAGTGAGTCTTTAGGAGGGAGGGCTTTCTTT
>TRBJ1-1|.|TRBV30|.
CACTKRLTNTEAFF
TGTGCCTGCACAAAGAGGCTTACGAACACTGAAGCTTTCTTT
>TRBJ1-2|.|TRBV6-1|.
CASSEILADYGYTF
TGTGCCAGCAGTGAGATTTTGGCAGACTATGGCTACACCTTC
>TRBJ1-2|.|TRBV29-1|.
CSVGRADYGYTF
TGCAGCGTTGGCAGGGCGGACTATGGCTACACCTTC
>TRBJ2-4|.|TRBV12-2|.
CASRLVPGAKNIQYF
TGTGCAAGTCGCTTAGTTCCGGGAGCCAAAAACATTCAGTACTTC
>TRBJ1-5|.|TRBV18|TRBD1
CASSGTEVQPQHF
TGTGCCAGCTCGGGGACAGAGGTTCAGCCCCAGCATTTT
>TRBJ1-2|.|TRBV19|.
CASSARGGNGYTF
TGTGCCAGTAGTGCCCGAGGAGGTAATGGCTACACCTTC
>TRBJ2-3|.|TRBV4-1|.
CASSQGRQAPSRPDTQYF
TGCGCCAGCAGCCAAGGTCGTCAAGCGCCGAGCCGGCCAGATACGCAGTATTTT
>TRBJ1-5|.|TRBV6-5|.
CASRVTGNQPQHF
TGTGCCAGCAGGGTTACAGGTAATCAGCCCCAGCATTTT
>TRBJ1-2|once|TRBV2|.
CASSKGTQNNYGYTF
TGTGCCAGCAGCAAAGGGACACAGAATAACTATGGCTACACCTTC
>TRBJ1-1|.|TRBV10-3|.
CAISGQPNTEAFF
TGTGCCATCAGCGGACAGCCGAACACTGAAGCTTTCTTT
>TRBJ1-2|.|TRBV5-6|.
CASSSRDLDTF
TGTGCCAGCAGCTCCCGGGATTTGGACACCTTC
>TRBJ1-2|.|TRBV19|TRBD1
CASTRRDRGRSYGYTF
TGTGCCTCGACACGGAGGGACAGGGGGCGAAGCTATGGCTACACCTTC
>TRBJ1-1|.|TRBV19|TRBD1
CASSTGANTEAFF
TGTGCCAGTAGCACAGGGGCTAACACTGAAGCTTTCTTT
>TRBJ2-3|.|TRBV5-1|.
CASSLVGGASTDTQYF
TGCGCCAGCAGCTTGGTGGGGGGAGCTAGCACAGATACGCAGTATTTT
>TRBJ2-1|.|TRBV11-2|.
CASSLLGNEQFF
TGTGCCAGCAGCCTACTAGGCAATGAGCAGTTCTTC
>TRBJ1-5|.|TRBV27|TRBD1
CASRDRGFNQPQHF
TGTGCCAGCCGGGACAGGGGGTTTAATCAGCCCCAGCATTTT
>TRBJ1-1|.|TRBV5-1|.
CASRDSENTEAFF
TGCGCCAGCAGGGACAGCGAGAACACTGAAGCTTTCTTT
>TRBJ2-3|.|TRBV11-2|.
CASSLGGGPDTQYF
TGTGCCAGCAGCTTAGGGGGGGGGCCAGATACGCAGTATTTT